A single sample is the source of the 9 T cell receptor beta chains below, sequenced in a study of CD8 T cells in Susac syndrome. It was with random hexamers that roughly 0.45 to 1 ug RNA was reverse transcribed. TCRdb independently ran MiXCR on the immunoSEQ multiplex PCR reads; one entry per CDR3 protein. Here the sample spans roughly 190,000 distinct CDR3 sequences, approximately 93% being singletons. The sample was CD4+ T cells from PBMCs. The receptors come from a human donor in good health.

This chain links TRBV20-1 with TRBJ1-5; TRBD1 might be the D (5 bases). V was cut by 1 base and J by 4 bases, with 11 bases left in between. This CDR3 has 14 amino acids. CDR1 DFQATT and CDR2 SNEGSKA come from the germline V gene (reference sequence). The CDR3 is CSARGGGWNQPQHF. The CDR3 region has the DNA TGCAGTGCTAGAGGGGGGGGATGGAATCAGCCCCAGCATTTT.

The chain joins TRBV6-4 to TRBJ2-2, with a tentative D call TRBD2 (6 bases). Trimming cost V 6 bases and J 6 bases, with 20 bases left between them. Looked up from germline, CDR1 is MRHNA and CDR2 is SNTAGT. The CDR3 sequence is 16 residues long. CDR3 residues: CASSAVGGLWPGELFF. DNA for the CDR3: TGTGCCAGCAGCGCCGTCGGGGGACTGTGGCCCGGGGAGCTGTTTTTT.

The chain carries TRBV18 and TRBJ1-1; a weak D match, TRBD1 (5 bases). CDR1 is KGHSH and CDR2 is LQKENI in the germline V gene. The germline V and J ends were trimmed by 1 base and 11 bases, with 11 bases remaining between them. The length of the CDR3 is 12 residues. As DNA, the CDR3 is TGTGCCAGCTCACCACAGGCCAGGGTTGCTTTCTTT. Translating it yields CASSPQARVAFF.

The chain combines TRBV20-1 with TRBJ2-5; D possibly corresponds to TRBD2 (6 bases). Trimming left V 7 bases short and J 5 bases short, with 11 bases between. The CDR3 extends over 11 amino acids. From germline, CDR1 is DFQATT and CDR2 SNEGSKA (reference sequence). The CDR3 spells CSVTGGETQYF. The CDR3 nucleotides are TGCAGTGTTACCGGAGGGGAGACCCAGTACTTC.

The gene calls are TRBV3-1 and TRBJ2-3, with a weak D call TRBD1 (6 bases). The CDR3 spans 14 residues. Germline CDR1 reads LGHDT; CDR2 reads YNNKEL (reference sequence). V lost 4 bases and J 7 bases, leaving 15 bases between the germline ends. The CDR3 sequence: CASSLRTEHYTQYF. The DNA for the CDR3 is TGTGCCAGCAGCCTAAGGACAGAACATTATACGCAGTATTTT.

The chain recombines TRBV6-2 or TRBV6-3 with TRBJ1-4; 9 nucleotides align to TRBD1. V shed 6 bases and J 0 bases; nucleotides not matched to a gene: 5. Germline V CDR1 and CDR2: MNHEY, SVGEGT. The CDR3 is 16 amino acids. CDR3 DNA sequence: TGTGCCAGCAGACCGGGACAGGGTGCAACTAATGAAAAACTGTTTTTT. This gives the protein CASRPGQGATNEKLFF.

This sequence joins TRBV28 and TRBJ2-3, with D perhaps matching TRBD1 (6 bases). The CDR3 covers 15 residues. CDR1 MDHEN and CDR2 SYDVKM come from the germline V gene. Between the trimmed V and J ends, which lost 5 bases and 1 base, there was a span of 13 bases. The CDR3 DNA is TGTGCCAGCAGTACAGGGTGGTTTGGCACAGATACGCAGTATTTT. It encodes CASSTGWFGTDTQYF. Filled out from reference TRBV28 and TRBJ2-3, the complete variable domain reads DVKVTQSSRYLVKRTGEKVFLECVQDMDHENMFWYRQDPGLGLRLIYFSYDVKMKEKGDIPEGYSVSREKKERFSLILESASTNQTSMYLCASSTGWFGTDTQYFGPGTRLTVL.

The chain combines TRBV29-1 with TRBJ2-5; D is tentatively TRBD1 or TRBD2 (6 bases each). V shed 6 bases and J shed 5 bases, with 16 bases lying between them. The CDR3 spans 13 residues. The germline CDR1 and CDR2 sequences are SQVTM and ANQGSEA. Written as DNA, the CDR3 is TGCAGCGTCCGATCGGGGGCAGGGGAGACCCAGTACTTC. Residues: CSVRSGAGETQYF.

The chain links TRBV29-1 to TRBJ2-2; D not resolved. Germline CDR1 SQVTM, CDR2 ANQGSEA. With 7 bases removed from V and 6 bases from J, the gap between germline ends came to 9 bases. The CDR3 has 11 amino acids. The CDR3 reads CSAALAGELFF. CDR3 bases: TGCAGCGCCGCATTGGCCGGGGAGCTGTTTTTT.